The clone carrying this T cell receptor (beta chain) was counted at least ten times. From the RT-PCR reads, TCRdb called clonotypes with MiXCR, one entry per CDR3 protein. This sample has more than 600,000 distinct CDR3 sequences; approximately 15% occur once, and the top ten carry 3.6%. The CDR3 has 16 amino acids. With 0 bases clipped from V and 2 bases from J, the junction kept 7 bases outside the gene matches. Germline CDR1 reads DFQATT; CDR2 reads SNEGSKA (reference sequence). The origin of this receptor is a female donor in good health, serving as a healthy control. The chain uses TRBV20-1 and TRBJ2-1; 7 bases fit TRBD1. The specimen sequenced was memory CD4+ T cells from blood. The CDR3, as DNA: TGCAGTGCTAGAGATTGGACAGGAGAGACCTACAATGAGCAGTTCTTC. As protein: CSARDWTGETYNEQFF.